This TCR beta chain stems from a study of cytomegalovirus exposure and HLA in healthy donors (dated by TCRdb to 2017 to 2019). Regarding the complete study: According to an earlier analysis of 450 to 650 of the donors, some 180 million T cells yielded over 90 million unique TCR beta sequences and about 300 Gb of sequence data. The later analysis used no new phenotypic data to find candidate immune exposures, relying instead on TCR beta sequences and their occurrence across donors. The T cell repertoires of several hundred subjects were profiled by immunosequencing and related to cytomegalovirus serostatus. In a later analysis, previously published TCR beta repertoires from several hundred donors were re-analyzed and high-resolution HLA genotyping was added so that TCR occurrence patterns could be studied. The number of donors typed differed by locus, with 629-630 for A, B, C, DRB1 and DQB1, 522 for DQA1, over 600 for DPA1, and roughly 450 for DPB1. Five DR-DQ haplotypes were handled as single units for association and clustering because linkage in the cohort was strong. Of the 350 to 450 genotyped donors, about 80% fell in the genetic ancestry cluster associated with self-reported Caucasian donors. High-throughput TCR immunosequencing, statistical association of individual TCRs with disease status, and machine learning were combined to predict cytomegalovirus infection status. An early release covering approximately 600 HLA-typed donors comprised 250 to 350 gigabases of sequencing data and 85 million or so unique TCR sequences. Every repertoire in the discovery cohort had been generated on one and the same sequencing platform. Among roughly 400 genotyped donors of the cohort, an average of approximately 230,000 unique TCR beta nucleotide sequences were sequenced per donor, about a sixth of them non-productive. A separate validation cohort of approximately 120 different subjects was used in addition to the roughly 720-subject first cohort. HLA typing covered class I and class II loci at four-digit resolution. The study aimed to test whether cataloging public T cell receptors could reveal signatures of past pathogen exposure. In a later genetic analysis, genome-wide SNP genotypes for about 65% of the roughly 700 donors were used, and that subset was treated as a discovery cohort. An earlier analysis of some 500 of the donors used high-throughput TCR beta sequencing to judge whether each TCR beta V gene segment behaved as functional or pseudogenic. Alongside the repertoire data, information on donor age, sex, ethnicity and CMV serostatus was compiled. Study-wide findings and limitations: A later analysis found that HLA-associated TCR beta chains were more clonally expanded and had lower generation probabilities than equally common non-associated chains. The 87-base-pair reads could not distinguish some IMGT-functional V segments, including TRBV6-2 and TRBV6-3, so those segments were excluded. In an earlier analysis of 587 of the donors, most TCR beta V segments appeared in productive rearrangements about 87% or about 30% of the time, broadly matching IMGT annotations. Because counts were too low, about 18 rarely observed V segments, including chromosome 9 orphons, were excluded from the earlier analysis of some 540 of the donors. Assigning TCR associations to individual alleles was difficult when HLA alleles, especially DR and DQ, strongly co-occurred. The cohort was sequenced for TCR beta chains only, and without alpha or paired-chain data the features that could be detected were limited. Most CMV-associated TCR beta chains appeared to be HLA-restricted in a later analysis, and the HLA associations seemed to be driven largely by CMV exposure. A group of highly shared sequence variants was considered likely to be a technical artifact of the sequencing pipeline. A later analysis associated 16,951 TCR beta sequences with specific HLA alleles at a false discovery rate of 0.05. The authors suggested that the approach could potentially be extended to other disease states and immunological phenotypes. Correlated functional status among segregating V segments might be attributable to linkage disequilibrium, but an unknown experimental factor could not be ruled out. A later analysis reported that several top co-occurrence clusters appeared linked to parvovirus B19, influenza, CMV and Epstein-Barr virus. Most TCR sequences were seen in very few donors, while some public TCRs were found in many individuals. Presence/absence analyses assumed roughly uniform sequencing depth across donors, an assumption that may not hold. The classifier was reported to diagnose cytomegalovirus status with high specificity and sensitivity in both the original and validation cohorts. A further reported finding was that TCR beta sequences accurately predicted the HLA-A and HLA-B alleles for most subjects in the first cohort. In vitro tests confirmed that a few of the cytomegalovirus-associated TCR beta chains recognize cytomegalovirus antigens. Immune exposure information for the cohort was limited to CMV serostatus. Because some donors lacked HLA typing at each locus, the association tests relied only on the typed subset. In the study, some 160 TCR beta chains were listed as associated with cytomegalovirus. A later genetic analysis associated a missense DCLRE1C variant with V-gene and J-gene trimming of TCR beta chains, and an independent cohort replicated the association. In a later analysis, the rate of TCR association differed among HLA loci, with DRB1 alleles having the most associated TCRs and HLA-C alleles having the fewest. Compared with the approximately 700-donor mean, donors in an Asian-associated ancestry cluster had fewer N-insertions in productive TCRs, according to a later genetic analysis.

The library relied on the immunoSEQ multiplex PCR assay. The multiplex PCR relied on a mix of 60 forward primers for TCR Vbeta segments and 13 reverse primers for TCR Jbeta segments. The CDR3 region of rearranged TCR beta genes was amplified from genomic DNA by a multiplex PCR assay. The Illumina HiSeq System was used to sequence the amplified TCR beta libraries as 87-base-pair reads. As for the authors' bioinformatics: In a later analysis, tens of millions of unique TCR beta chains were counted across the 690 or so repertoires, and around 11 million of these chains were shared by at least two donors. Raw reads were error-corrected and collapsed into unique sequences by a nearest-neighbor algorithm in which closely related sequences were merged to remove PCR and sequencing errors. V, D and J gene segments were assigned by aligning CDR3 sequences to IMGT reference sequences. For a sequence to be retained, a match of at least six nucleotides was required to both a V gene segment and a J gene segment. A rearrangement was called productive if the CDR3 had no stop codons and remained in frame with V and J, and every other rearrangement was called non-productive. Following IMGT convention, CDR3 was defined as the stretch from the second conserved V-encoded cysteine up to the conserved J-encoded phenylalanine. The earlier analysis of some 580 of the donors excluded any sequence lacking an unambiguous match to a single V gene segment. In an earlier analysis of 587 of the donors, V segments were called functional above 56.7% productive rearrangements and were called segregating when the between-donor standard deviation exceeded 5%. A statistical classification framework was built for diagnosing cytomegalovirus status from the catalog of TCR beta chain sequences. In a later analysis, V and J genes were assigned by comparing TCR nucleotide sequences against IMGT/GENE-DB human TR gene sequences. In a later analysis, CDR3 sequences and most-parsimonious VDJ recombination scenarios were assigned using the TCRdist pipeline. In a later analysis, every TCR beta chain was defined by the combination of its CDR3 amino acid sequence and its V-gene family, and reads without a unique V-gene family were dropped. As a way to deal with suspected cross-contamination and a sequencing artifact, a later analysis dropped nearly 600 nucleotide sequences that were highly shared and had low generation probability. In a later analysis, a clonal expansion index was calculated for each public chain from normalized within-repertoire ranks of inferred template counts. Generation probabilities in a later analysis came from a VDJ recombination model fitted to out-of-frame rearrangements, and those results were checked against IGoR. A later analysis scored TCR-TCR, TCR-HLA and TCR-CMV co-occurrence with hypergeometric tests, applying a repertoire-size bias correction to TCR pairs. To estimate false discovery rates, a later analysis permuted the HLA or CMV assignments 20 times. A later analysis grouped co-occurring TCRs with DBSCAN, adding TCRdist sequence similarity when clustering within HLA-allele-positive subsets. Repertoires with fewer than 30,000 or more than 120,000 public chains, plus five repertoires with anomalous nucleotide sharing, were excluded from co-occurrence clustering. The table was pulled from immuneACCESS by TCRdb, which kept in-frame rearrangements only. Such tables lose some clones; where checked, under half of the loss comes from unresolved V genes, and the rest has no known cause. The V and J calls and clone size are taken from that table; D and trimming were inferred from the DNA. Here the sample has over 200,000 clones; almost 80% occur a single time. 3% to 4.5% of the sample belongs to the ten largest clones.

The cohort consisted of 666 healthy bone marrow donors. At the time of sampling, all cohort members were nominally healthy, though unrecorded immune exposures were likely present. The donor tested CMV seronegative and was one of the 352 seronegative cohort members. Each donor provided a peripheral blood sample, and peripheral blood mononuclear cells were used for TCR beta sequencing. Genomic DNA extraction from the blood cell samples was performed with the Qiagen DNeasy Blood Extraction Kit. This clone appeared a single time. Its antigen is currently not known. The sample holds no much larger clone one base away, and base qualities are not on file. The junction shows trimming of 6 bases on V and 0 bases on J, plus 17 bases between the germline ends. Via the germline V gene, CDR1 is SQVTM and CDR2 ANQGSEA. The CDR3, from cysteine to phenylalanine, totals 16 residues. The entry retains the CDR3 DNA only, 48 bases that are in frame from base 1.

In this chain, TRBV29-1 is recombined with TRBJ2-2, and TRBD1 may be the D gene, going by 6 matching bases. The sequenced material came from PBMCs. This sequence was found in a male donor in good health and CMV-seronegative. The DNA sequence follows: TGCAGCGTAAATCAGGGGACCGGGACGAACACCGGGGAGCTGTTTTTT. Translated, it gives CSVNQGTGTNTGELFF.